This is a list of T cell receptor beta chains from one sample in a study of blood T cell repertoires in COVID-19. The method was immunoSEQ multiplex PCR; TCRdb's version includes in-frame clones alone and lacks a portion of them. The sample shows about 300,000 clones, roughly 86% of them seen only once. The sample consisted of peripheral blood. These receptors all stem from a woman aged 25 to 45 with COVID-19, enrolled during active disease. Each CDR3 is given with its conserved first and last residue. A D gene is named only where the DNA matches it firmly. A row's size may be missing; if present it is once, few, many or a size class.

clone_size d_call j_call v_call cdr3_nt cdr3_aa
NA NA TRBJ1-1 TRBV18 TGTGCCAGCTCACCGCGGCTGGGTGAAGCTTTCTTT CASSPRLGEAFF
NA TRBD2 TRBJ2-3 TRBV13 TGTGCCAGCAGCTTAGTTGGGGGGGAACGCACAGATACGCAGTATTTT CASSLVGGERTDTQYF
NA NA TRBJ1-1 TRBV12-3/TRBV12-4 TGTGCCAGCAGCACCCCAGGGATTGAAGCTTTCTTT CASSTPGIEAFF
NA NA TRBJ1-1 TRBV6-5 TGTGCCAGCAGTTACGGCGGCACCACTGAAGCTTTCTTT CASSYGGTTEAFF
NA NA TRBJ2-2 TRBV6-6 TGTGCCAGCAGTTCCTCCCCCAGTGGGGAGCTGTTTTTT CASSSSPSGELFF
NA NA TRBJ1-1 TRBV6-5 TGTGCCGGAAGGGGGTTTTGGGATGAAGCTTTCTTT CAGRGFWDEAFF
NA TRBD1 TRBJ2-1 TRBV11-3 TGTGCCAGCAGCTTGGACAGGGGGAACCCCTACAATGAGCAGTTCTTC CASSLDRGNPYNEQFF
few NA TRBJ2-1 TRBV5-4 TGTGCCAGCAGCCCCCCAGGGACCTACAATGAGCAGTTCTTC CASSPPGTYNEQFF
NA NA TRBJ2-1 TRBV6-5 TGTGCCAGCAGTTACTCGATGTCCAGGGAGCAGTTCTTC CASSYSMSREQFF
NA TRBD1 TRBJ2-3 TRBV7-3 TGTGCCAGCAGTGGACAGGGGAACACAGATACGCAGTATTTT CASSGQGNTDTQYF
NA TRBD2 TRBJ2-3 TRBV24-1 TGTGCCACCAGTGGGGTTAGCGGGGGATATACGCAGTATTTT CATSGVSGGYTQYF
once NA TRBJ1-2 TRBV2 TGTGCCAGCAGTGGTCAGGGTTCTACCAGGAACTATGGCTACACCTTC CASSGQGSTRNYGYTF
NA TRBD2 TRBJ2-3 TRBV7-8 TGTGCCAGCAGCTTTCGACGGGGGGTAGATACGCAGTATTTT CASSFRRGVDTQYF
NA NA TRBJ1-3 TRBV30 TGTGCCTGGAGTGACCGCGGGAAGCGAAACACCATATATTTT CAWSDRGKRNTIYF
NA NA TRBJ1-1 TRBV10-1 TGCGCCAGCAGTGATCTTTCGCACAGGCCAGTTGAAGCTTTCTTT CASSDLSHRPVEAFF
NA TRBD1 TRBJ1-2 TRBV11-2 TGTGCCAGCAGCCCCCCTAGACAGGGGGGAGGTGGCTACACCTTC CASSPPRQGGGGYTF
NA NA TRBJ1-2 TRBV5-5 TGTGCCAGCAGCTCCGAGACAGACTTTTATGGCTACACCTTC CASSSETDFYGYTF
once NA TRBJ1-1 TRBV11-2 TGTGCCAGCAGCTCCCATAGGAGGTTGAACACTGAAGCTTTCTTT CASSSHRRLNTEAFF
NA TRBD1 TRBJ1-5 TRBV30 TGTGCCTGGAGTTGGGACAGGGGTAATCAGCCCCAGCATTTT CAWSWDRGNQPQHF
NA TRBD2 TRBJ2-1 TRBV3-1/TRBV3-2 TGTGCCAGCAGTGGCGGGACTAGCGGATACAATGAGCAGTTCTTC CASSGGTSGYNEQFF
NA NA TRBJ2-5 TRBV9 TGTGCCAGCAGCGGTTTTAGGGGGGGCCAAGAGACCCAGTACTTC CASSGFRGGQETQYF
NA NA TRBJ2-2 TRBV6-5 TGTGCCAGCAGTAAACACGACACCGGGGAGCTGTTTTTT CASSKHDTGELFF
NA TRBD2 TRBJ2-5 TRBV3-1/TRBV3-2 TGTGCCAGCAGCCAAGAGATGGCTCTAGCGGGGGTAGAGACCCAGTACTTC CASSQEMALAGVETQYF